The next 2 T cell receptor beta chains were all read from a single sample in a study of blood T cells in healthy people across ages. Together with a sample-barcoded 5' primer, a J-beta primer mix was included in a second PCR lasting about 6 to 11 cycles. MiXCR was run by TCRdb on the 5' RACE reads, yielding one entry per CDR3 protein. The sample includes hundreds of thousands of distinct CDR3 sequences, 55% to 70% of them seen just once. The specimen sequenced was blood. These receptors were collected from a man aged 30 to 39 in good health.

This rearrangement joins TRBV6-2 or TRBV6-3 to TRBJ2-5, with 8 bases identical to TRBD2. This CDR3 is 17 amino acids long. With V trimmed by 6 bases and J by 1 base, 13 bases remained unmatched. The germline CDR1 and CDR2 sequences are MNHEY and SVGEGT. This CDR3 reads CASRYSLAEGLQETQYF. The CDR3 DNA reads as TGTGCCAGCAGATATTCACTAGCGGAGGGCCTCCAAGAGACCCAGTACTTC.

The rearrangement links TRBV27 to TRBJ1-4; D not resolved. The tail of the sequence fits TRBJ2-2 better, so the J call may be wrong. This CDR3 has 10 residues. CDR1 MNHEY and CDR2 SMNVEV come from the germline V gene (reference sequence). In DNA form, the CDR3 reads TGTGCCAGCGGACCGACGGAGCTGTTTTTT. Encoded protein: CASGPTELFF.